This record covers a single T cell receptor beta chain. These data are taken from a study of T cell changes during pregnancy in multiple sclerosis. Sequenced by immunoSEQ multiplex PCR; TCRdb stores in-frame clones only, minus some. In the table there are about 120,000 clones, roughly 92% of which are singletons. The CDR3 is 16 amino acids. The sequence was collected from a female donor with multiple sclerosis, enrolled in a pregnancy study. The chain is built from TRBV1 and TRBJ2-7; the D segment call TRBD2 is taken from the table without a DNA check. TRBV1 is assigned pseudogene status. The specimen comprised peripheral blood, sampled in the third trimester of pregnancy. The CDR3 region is CTSSQDQREANYEQYF. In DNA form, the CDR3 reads TGCACCAGCAGCCAAGACCAGCGGGAGGCAAACTACGAGCAGTACTTC.